These 16 T cell receptor beta chains came from one sample sequenced in a study of T cells in Graves' hyperthyroidism and ophthalmopathy. RNA transcripts were the template for amplifying TCR beta CDR3 regions. The TCR CDR3 was amplified in a first-round RT-PCR using the HTBI primer set. One entry per CDR3 protein, called by TCRdb with MiXCR from the multiplex PCR reads. Of around 340,000 distinct CDR3 sequences listed, roughly 14% are singletons. What was sequenced was blood. The receptors originated from a woman in her 30s with Graves' hyperthyroidism.

The J gene is TRBJ2-3, the V gene TRBV6-1; possible D gene TRBD2, 6 bases. Germline V gene data show CDR1 as MNHNS and CDR2 as SASEGT. This CDR3 comprises 14 residues. Trimming removed 5 bases at V and 0 bases at J, with 9 bases between. The CDR3 DNA is TGTGCCAGCAGTACACTAGCTAGCACAGATACGCAGTATTTT. It yields the protein CASSTLASTDTQYF.

V and J are TRBV30 and TRBJ1-2; the D is unclear. In germline, CDR1 is GTSNPN, CDR2 SVGIG (reference sequence). V was pared by 1 base and J by 8 bases, with 5 bases between. This CDR3 has 10 amino acids. The CDR3, as DNA: TGTGCCTGGAGTGGGGTGGGCTACACCTTC. Protein sequence: CAWSGVGYTF.

This clonotype was counted at least ten times. The rearrangement links TRBV28 to TRBJ2-7; unclear D gene. V lost 8 bases and J lost 0, with 11 bases in between. This CDR3 region has 13 residues. Looked up from germline, CDR1 is MDHEN and CDR2 is SYDVKM. The CDR3 nucleotides read TGTGCCAGCGGGTTAGAGCCCTCCTACGAGCAGTACTTC. It specifies CASGLEPSYEQYF.

This clonotype appeared once. This sequence may be a read error, since a much larger clone differs from it by one base. V is TRBV20-1 and J is TRBJ1-5; 9 bases map to TRBD1. CDR3 length: 15 residues. Germline assignment: CDR1 DFQATT and CDR2 SNEGSKA (reference sequence). CDR3 in DNA: TGCAGTGCTAGGGACAGGGGATATAGCAATCAGCCCCAGCGTTTT. Protein product: CSARDRGYSNQPQRF.

This clonotype was seen more than once but under ten times. J is TRBJ2-1 and V is TRBV12-3 or TRBV12-4, with 9 bases aligning to TRBD2. The CDR3 totals 16 residues. V dropped 6 bases and J dropped 1; count of bases not matched to a gene: 7. The CDR3 here is CASSPSSGISYNEQFF. The CDR3, as DNA: TGTGCCAGCAGCCCCTCTAGCGGGATTTCCTACAATGAGCAGTTCTTC.

This clonotype was found many times. The chain uses TRBV27 and TRBJ1-2; a weak D match, TRBD1 (5 bases). CDR3 length equals 15 residues. The V gene lost 6 bases and the J gene lost 4 bases, with 18 bases spanning the gap. From germline, CDR1 is MNHEY and CDR2 SMNVEV (reference sequence). The CDR3 reads CASRSIRDQGYGYTF. As DNA, the CDR3 is TGTGCCAGCAGATCAATCCGGGACCAGGGCTATGGCTACACCTTC.

This clonotype turned up a few times. This may come from a read error, since a much larger clone is one base off. The V and J genes are TRBV7-2 and TRBJ2-4; 7 bases map to TRBD1. The germline V gene has CDR1 SGHTA and CDR2 FQGNSA. The CDR3 contains 16 residues. CDR3 nucleotide sequence: TGTGCCAGCAGCGCCTACAGGGGCGGAACCAAAAACACTCAGTACTTC. This encodes CASSAYRGGTKNTQYF. Drawing the rest from reference TRBV7-2 and TRBJ2-4, the complete variable domain is GAGVSQSPSNKVTEKGKDVELRCDPISGHTALYWYRQSLGQGLEFLIYFQGNSAPDKSGLPSDRFSAERTGGSVSTLTIQRTQQEDSAVYLCASSAYRGGTKNTQYFGAGTRLSVL.

This clonotype was counted at least ten times. The chain links TRBV3-1 to TRBJ2-1, with 8 bases lining up with TRBD2. The CDR3 is 16 amino acids. V was clipped by 4 bases and J by 0 bases; unmatched bases: 5. The germline V gene encodes CDR1 LGHDT and CDR2 YNNKEL (reference sequence). CDR3 in amino acids: CASSPLGLGSYNEQFF. In DNA, the CDR3 is TGTGCCAGCAGCCCCCTGGGACTAGGCTCCTACAATGAGCAGTTCTTC.

This clonotype has at least ten counts. V is TRBV7-2 and J is TRBJ2-6; 9 bases align to TRBD1. The CDR3 totals 16 residues. V was pared by 5 bases and J by 1 base, with 3 bases of the junction left unmatched. Germline CDR1 is SGHTA and CDR2 is FQGNSA. The CDR3 sequence: CASSLGTGSGANVLTF. The CDR3 nucleotides read TGTGCCAGCAGCCTCGGGACAGGGTCTGGGGCCAACGTCCTGACTTTC. Full variable domain (outside the CDR3, taken from reference TRBV7-2 and TRBJ2-6): GAGVSQSPSNKVTEKGKDVELRCDPISGHTALYWYRQSLGQGLEFLIYFQGNSAPDKSGLPSDRFSAERTGGSVSTLTIQRTQQEDSAVYLCASSLGTGSGANVLTFGAGSRLTVL.

In its sample, this clonotype was seen many times. The rearrangement uses TRBV20-1 and TRBJ2-7; D may be TRBD1 (5 bases). Germline V lookup: CDR1 DFQATT, CDR2 SNEGSKA (reference sequence). CDR3 length equals 15 residues. Trimming shortened V by 7 bases and J by 3 bases, and 22 bases separated the two germline ends. In DNA, the CDR3 is TGCAGTGGGACAAACACAGACATCCTGGACTACGAGCAGTACTTC. Protein: CSGTNTDILDYEQYF.

This clonotype was seen at least ten times. The chain uses TRBV12-3 or TRBV12-4 and TRBJ2-1; 13 bases are shared with TRBD2. Trimming took 1 base from V and 4 from J; bases not matched to a gene: 10. This CDR3 is built from 19 residues. CDR3 region: CASSLVTRTSGRDYNEQFF. DNA for the CDR3: TGTGCCAGCAGTTTAGTTACTCGGACTAGCGGGAGAGATTACAATGAGCAGTTCTTC.

This clonotype has more than one count but fewer than ten. CDR3: CASSRTSGAGELFF. CDR3 DNA: TGTGCCAGCAGCAGGACTAGCGGGGCCGGGGAGCTGTTTTTT. The genes are TRBV2 and TRBJ2-2; 12 bases fit TRBD2. This CDR3 is 14 amino acids long. V dropped 6 bases and J dropped 6; count of bases not matched to a gene: 2. Germline CDR1 SNHLY, CDR2 FYNNEI.

This chain connects TRBV20-1 to TRBJ2-1; D might be TRBD2 (5 bases). Trimming pared 4 bases from V and 5 bases from J, leaving 12 bases between. Germline V CDR1 and CDR2: DFQATT, SNEGSKA (reference sequence). This CDR3 region has 13 residues. DNA for the CDR3: TGCAGTGCTACAGACTACCTAAACAATGAGCAGTTCTTC. This encodes CSATDYLNNEQFF.

Ten or more counts support this clonotype. V gene TRBV28 combines with J gene TRBJ1-2, with 9 nucleotides matching TRBD1. Germline-derived CDR1 and CDR2 are MDHEN and SYDVKM. The CDR3 runs to 14 residues. With V trimmed by 6 bases and J by 4 bases, 6 bases remained unmatched. The CDR3 nucleotides read TGTGCCAGCAGGCAAACAGGGGGCGGCTATGGCTACACCTTC. It yields the protein CASRQTGGGYGYTF.

The sample holds many counts of this clonotype. The chain recombines TRBV9 with TRBJ1-6; D unclear. The CDR3 length is 16 residues. The V end lost 0 bases, the J end lost 8 bases, and 15 bases lay between the germline ends. Germline values: CDR1 SGDLS, CDR2 YYNGEE. The CDR3 loop is CASSVDPEPEYSPLHF. In DNA, the CDR3 is TGTGCCAGCAGCGTAGACCCGGAGCCCGAATATTCACCCCTCCACTTT. The full variable domain, in which reference TRBV9 and TRBJ1-6 provide the parts outside the CDR3, is DSGVTQTPKHLITATGQRVTLRCSPRSGDLSVYWYQQSLDQGLQFLIQYYNGEERAKGNILERFSAQQFPDLHSELNLSSLELGDSALYFCASSVDPEPEYSPLHFGNGTRLTVT.

This clonotype was seen a handful of times. CDR3 region: CAWSTDGAGEQFF. As DNA, the CDR3 is TGTGCCTGGAGTACCGACGGCGCTGGTGAGCAGTTCTTC. The V gene is TRBV30, the J gene TRBJ2-1; D call uncertain. The CDR3 is 13 amino acids. The ends were cut back, 2 bases at V and 9 bases at J, with 14 bases in the middle. Germline loops: CDR1 GTSNPN, CDR2 SVGIG (reference sequence).